The clone carrying this TCR beta chain was found a few times. One entry per CDR3 protein, called by TCRdb with MiXCR from the 5' RACE reads. This sample has about 45,000 distinct CDR3 sequences; 12% occur once, and the top ten carry about 16%. The record originates from a study of early T cells in non-severe SARS-CoV-2 infection. This CDR3 comprises 14 residues. Looked up from germline, CDR1 is SGHRS and CDR2 is YFSETQ. J was trimmed by 5 bases and V by 2 bases; bases with no gene match: 1. The sequenced sample consisted of whole blood. The chain combines TRBV5-1 with TRBJ2-7, with TRBD2 matching over 13 bases. The origin of this receptor is an adult who was a healthcare worker with PCR-confirmed SARS-CoV-2 infection or an uninfected control (not recorded which). CDR3: CASSFGTSGDEQYF. In DNA, the CDR3 is TGCGCCAGCAGCTTTGGGACTAGCGGGGACGAGCAGTACTTC.